This T cell receptor (beta chain) was found in a study of control samples from healthy donors and cancer patients. This CDR3 is built from 11 residues. With 6 bases removed from V and 2 bases from J, the gap between germline ends came to 2 bases. Per germline, CDR1 MNHEY and CDR2 SVGAGI. Assay used: immunoSEQ multiplex PCR; TCRdb lists only in-frame clones, some missing. The table shows roughly 130,000 clones, with about 95% occurring only once. The sequencing input was blood. This sequence was found in a man aged 25 to 40 in good health. The chain couples TRBV6-5 to TRBJ1-5, with D hard to call. The CDR3 region has the DNA TGTGCCAGCAGGGGCAATCAGCCCCAGCATTTT. Protein product: CASRGNQPQHF.